This is a list of T cell receptor beta chains from one sample in a study of molecular identifiers for immune sequencing clone quantification. One entry per CDR3 protein results from TCRdb running MiXCR on the PCR reads. The sample consists of about 320,000 distinct CDR3 sequences, about a fifth of them appearing once. Sequencing was done on a sample of naive CD8+ T cells from blood, with Jurkat cell RNA spiked in. Every receptor here comes from a human donor in good health. Some libraries in this study had Jurkat cell RNA spiked in. The CDR3 runs from the conserved cysteine through the conserved F or W. Each record gives: J gene, V gene, CDR3 protein.

>TRBJ2-3|TRBV6-5
CASSTPLWGRGTSGRRSTDTQYF
>TRBJ2-2|TRBV12-3/TRBV12-4
CASSLVLHVGELFF
>TRBJ1-1|TRBV7-9
CASSSVVGEAFF
>TRBJ2-1|TRBV12-3/TRBV12-4
CASSPEGREQFF
>TRBJ1-1|TRBV21-1
CAILGTEAFF
>TRBJ2-3|TRBV27
CASSSYPPGLAGGPPDTQYF
>TRBJ2-3|TRBV7-9
CASSGGLAGGLTDTQYF
>TRBJ1-4|TRBV28
CASIRDSNNEKLFF
>TRBJ1-5|TRBV27
CATRAHQPQHF
>TRBJ2-3|TRBV4-3
CASSQDRPARTDTQYF
>TRBJ2-3|TRBV7-9
CASSLVGGGADTQYF
>TRBJ2-7|TRBV5-6
CASSSPPGTGAGEQYF
>TRBJ2-7|TRBV20-1
CSARDYQSGTYEQYF
>TRBJ2-4|TRBV3-1
CASSPRIESLPTRIQYF
>TRBJ1-2|TRBV20-1
CSASTPRTTNYGYTF
>TRBJ2-3|TRBV14
CASSQTGTSGYSDTQYF
>TRBJ2-7|TRBV6-2/TRBV6-3
CASSQLRDDSYEQYF
>TRBJ2-7|TRBV6-2/TRBV6-3
CASSTLYGTGGSYEQYF
>TRBJ1-1|TRBV27
CASSLIQGRKTFF
>TRBJ2-3|TRBV20-1
CSARDSLLAATRDTQYF
>TRBJ2-1|TRBV11-2
CASSLESHEQFF
>TRBJ2-7|TRBV7-9
CASSSARNEQYF
>TRBJ2-3|TRBV20-1
CSARGVKLTDTQYF
>TRBJ1-2|TRBV2
CASSEARAGYGYTF
>TRBJ2-7|TRBV27
CASRLAGGPYEQYF
>TRBJ2-3|TRBV20-1
CSAYDEGRTDTQYF
>TRBJ1-5|TRBV7-2
CASSPTGLSNQPQHF
>TRBJ2-3|TRBV12-3/TRBV12-4
CASTPDERGTDTQYF
>TRBJ2-7|TRBV28
CATFSGTSWGPQYF
>TRBJ2-3|TRBV12-3/TRBV12-4
CASSFGEGTDTQYF
>TRBJ2-3|TRBV6-6
CASWARSPRDTQYF
>TRBJ2-3|TRBV12-3/TRBV12-4
CASSLAQEGVGTDTQYF
>TRBJ2-1|TRBV21-1
CASSKALSSTSGNEQFF
>TRBJ2-3|TRBV2
CASSEAERTSGTDTQYF
>TRBJ1-2|TRBV29-1
CSVAASLGYTF
>TRBJ1-3|TRBV7-9
CASSSNNRLSGNTIYF
>TRBJ2-1|TRBV7-9
CASSLAGSGPQYVQFF
>TRBJ1-2|TRBV4-3
CASSQDWTFSPANYGYTF
>TRBJ2-7|TRBV20-1
CSAWDRGREQYF
>TRBJ1-4|TRBV7-9
CASSLSIRRGRDEKLFF
>TRBJ2-3|TRBV29-1
CSVPGTVTDTQYF
>TRBJ2-5|TRBV13
CASSFQEAQYF
>TRBJ2-7|TRBV27
CASSPLGVTGDYEQYF
>TRBJ2-5|TRBV19
CASSIRVPETQYF
>TRBJ2-3|TRBV28
CASSLTGDTDTQYF
>TRBJ2-3|TRBV24-1
CATSDSWGSSYSTDTQYF
>TRBJ2-1|TRBV6-5
CASSLPGLASEQFF
>TRBJ1-5|TRBV28
CASTIRGGGRPQHF
>TRBJ2-1|TRBV30
CAWATGVRDEQFF
>TRBJ1-1|TRBV4-3
CASSQDIWPNTEAFF
>TRBJ2-7|TRBV5-6
CASSLWGSDEQYF